Below, 5 T cell receptor beta chains from the same sample are listed, as sequenced in a study of cytomegalovirus exposure and HLA in healthy donors. A multiplex PCR was run with 60 Vbeta primers and 13 Jbeta primers. The assay was immunoSEQ multiplex PCR, and TCRdb's table has in-frame clones only and misses some. This table has roughly 150,000 clones, 60% to 80% appearing once. The sequenced sample consisted of PBMCs. The receptors derive from a male donor in good health and CMV-seronegative.

The rearrangement joins TRBV7-8 to TRBJ2-7; 7 nucleotides line up with TRBD1. J lost 5 bases, V lost 2 bases, and 12 bases had no gene match. Germline V gives CDR1 SGHVS, CDR2 FQNEAQ. The CDR3 spans 16 residues. CDR3 DNA: TGTGCCAGCAGCTTAAGGAACTCCAGGGGGAGCAACGAGCAGTACTTC. It specifies CASSLRNSRGSNEQYF.

The chain couples TRBV5-1 to TRBJ1-2, with D possibly matching TRBD1 (5 bases). This CDR3 is 15 amino acids long. Trimming stripped 0 bases from V and 6 bases from J, with 15 bases between. Per germline, CDR1 SGHRS and CDR2 YFSETQ. As DNA, the CDR3 is TGCGCCAGCAGCTTGGTGTCAGGGTGGAATAATGGCTACACCTTC. Protein product: CASSLVSGWNNGYTF. Looking up the rest from reference TRBV5-1 and TRBJ1-2 gives the full variable domain: KAGVTQTPRYLIKTRGQQVTLSCSPISGHRSVSWYQQTPGQGLQFLFEYFSETQRNKGNFPGRFSGRQFSNSRSEMNVSTLELGDSALYLCASSLVSGWNNGYTFGSGTRLTVV.

The rearrangement uses TRBV6-1 and TRBJ2-3; maybe TRBD1 (5 bases). Trimming left V 2 bases short and J 4 bases short, with 10 bases between. The CDR3 runs to 14 residues. CDR1 and CDR2 (germline): MNHNS, SASEGT. CDR3 loop: CASSEQGPPDTQYF. CDR3 sequence (DNA): TGTGCCAGCAGTGAACAGGGTCCCCCAGATACGCAGTATTTT.

This chain uses TRBV9 with TRBJ1-6; D is possibly TRBD1 (6 bases). This CDR3 comprises 17 residues. Germline assignment: CDR1 SGDLS and CDR2 YYNGEE. Between the trimmed V and J ends, which lost 0 bases and 1 base, there was a span of 11 bases. The CDR3 nucleotides are TGTGCCAGCAGCGTAGACAGACAGGTTTCCTATAATTCACCCCTCCACTTT. Translation: CASSVDRQVSYNSPLHF.

The rearrangement joins TRBV6-5 to TRBJ2-3; D uncertain. The CDR3 runs 15 residues. The germline V gene has CDR1 MNHEY and CDR2 SVGAGI. Trimming cost V 6 bases and J 0 bases, with 13 bases left between them. CDR3 loop: CASRRQSTSTDTQYF. The CDR3, as DNA: TGTGCCAGCAGACGACAATCCACTAGCACAGATACGCAGTATTTT.